The T cell receptor (beta chain) described here comes from a study of blood T cell repertoires in COVID-19. As for the study in general: Italy, Spain and the United States were the sources of the convalescent and acute COVID-19 samples.

Individuals aged roughly 18 to 90 years were recruited from approximately 22 US areas. Per the study methods: Researchers report that nucleated cell counts were estimated from reference gene primer amplification. Only in-frame clones appear in the TCRdb table, and some are missing; sequencing was by immunoSEQ multiplex PCR. The V and J calls and clone size come from that table; D and trimming were worked out from the DNA. Altogether approximately 490,000 clones are present, less than 90% being singletons, with the ten largest covering 6.5% to 8.5%. The CDR3 loop spans 15 amino acids. The germline V gene has CDR1 MRHNA and CDR2 SNTAGT. Trimming pared 5 bases from V and 1 base from J, leaving 13 bases between.

The sample comprised PBMCs or T cells enriched from blood (not recorded which). The gene calls are TRBV6-4 and TRBJ2-3, with TRBD1 as a possible D gene (6 bases). The TCR comes from an older woman who had recovered from COVID-19. CDR3 residues: CASSIRGGGTDTQYF. In DNA form, the CDR3 reads TGTGCCAGCAGTATCAGGGGTGGCGGCACAGATACGCAGTATTTT.